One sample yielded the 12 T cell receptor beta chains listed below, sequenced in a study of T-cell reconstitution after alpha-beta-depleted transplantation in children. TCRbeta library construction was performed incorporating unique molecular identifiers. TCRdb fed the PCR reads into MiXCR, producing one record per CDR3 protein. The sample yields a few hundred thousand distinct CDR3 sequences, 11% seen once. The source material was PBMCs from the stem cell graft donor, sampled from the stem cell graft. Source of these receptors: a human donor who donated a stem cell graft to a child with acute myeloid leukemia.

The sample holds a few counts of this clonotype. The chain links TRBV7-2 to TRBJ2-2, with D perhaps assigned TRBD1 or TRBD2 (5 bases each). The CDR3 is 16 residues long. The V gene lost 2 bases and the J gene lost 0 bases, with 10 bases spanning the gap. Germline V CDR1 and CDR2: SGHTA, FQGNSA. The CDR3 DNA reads TGTGCCAGCAGCTTACCGGGACGGTCGAACACCGGGGAGCTGTTTTTT. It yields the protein CASSLPGRSNTGELFF.

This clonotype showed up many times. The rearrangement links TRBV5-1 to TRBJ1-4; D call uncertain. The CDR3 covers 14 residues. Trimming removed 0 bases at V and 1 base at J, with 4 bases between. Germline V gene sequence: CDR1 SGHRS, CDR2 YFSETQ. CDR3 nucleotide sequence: TGCGCCAGCAGCTTGGAGGGAACTAATGAAAAACTGTTTTTT. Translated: CASSLEGTNEKLFF.

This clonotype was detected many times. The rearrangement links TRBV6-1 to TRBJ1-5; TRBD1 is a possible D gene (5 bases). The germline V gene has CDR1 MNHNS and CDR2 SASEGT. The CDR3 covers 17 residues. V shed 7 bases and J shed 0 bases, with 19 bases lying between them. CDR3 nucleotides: TGTGCCAGCACTCAAGACAGCAAAATCTATAGCAATCAGCCCCAGCATTTT. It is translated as CASTQDSKIYSNQPQHF.

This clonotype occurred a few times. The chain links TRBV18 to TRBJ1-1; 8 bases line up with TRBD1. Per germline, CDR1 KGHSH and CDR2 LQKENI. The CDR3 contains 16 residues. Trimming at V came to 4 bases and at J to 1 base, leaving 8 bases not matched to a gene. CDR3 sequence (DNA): TGTGCCAGCTCACGAGGACGGGACAGGTGGAACACTGAAGCTTTCTTT. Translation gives CASSRGRDRWNTEAFF.

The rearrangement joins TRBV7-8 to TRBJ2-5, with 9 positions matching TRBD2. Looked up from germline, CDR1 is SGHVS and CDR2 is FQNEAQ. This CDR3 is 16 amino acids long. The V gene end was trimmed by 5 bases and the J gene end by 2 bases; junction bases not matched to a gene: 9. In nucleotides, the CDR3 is TGTGCCAGCAGCCTATACATGACTAGCGGTCAAGAGACCCAGTACTTC. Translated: CASSLYMTSGQETQYF.

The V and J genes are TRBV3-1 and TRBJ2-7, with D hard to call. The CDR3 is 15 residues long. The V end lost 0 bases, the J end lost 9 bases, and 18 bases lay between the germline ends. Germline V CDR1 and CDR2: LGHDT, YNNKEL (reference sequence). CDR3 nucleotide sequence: TGTGCCAGCAGCCAAGACCCCATAGGACGCATGGGGCAGTACTTC. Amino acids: CASSQDPIGRMGQYF.

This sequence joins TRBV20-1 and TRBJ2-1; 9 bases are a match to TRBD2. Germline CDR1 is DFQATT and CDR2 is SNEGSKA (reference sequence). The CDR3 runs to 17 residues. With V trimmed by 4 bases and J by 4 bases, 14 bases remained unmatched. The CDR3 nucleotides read TGCAGTGCTAAAGGGAGCGGGAGGCCCCATCTTTACAATGAGCAGTTCTTC. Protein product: CSAKGSGRPHLYNEQFF.

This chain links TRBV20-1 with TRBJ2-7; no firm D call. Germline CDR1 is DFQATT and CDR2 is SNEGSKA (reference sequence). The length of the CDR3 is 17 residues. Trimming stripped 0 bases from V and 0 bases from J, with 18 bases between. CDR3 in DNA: TGCAGTGCTAGAGATCCCTTATCCCGACACAGCTCCTACGAGCAGTACTTC. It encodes CSARDPLSRHSSYEQYF.

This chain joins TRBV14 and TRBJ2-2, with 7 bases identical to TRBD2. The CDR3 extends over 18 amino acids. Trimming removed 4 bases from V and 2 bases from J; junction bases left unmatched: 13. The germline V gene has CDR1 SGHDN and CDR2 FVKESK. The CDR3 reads CASSPSTGLAANTGELFF. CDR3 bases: TGTGCCAGCAGCCCGTCAACCGGGCTAGCGGCTAACACCGGGGAGCTGTTTTTT. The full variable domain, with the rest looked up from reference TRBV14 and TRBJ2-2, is EAGVTQFPSHSVIEKGQTVTLRCDPISGHDNLYWYRRVMGKEIKFLLHFVKESKQDESGMPNNRFLAERTGGTYSTLKVQPAELEDSGVYFCASSPSTGLAANTGELFFGEGSRLTVL.

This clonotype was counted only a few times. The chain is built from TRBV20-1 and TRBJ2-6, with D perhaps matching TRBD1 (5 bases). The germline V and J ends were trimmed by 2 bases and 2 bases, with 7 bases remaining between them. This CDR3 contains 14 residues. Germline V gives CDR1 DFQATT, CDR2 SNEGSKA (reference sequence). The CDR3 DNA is TGCAGTGCTAGACAGGGTACTGGGGCCAACGTCCTGACTTTC. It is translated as CSARQGTGANVLTF.

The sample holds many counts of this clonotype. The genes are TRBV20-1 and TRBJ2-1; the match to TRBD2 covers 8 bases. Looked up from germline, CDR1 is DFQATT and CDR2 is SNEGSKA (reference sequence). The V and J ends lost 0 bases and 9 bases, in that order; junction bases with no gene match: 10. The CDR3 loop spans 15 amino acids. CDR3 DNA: TGCAGTGCTAGAGATCGCGGGACTAGTATTACTGAGCAGTTCTTC. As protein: CSARDRGTSITEQFF.

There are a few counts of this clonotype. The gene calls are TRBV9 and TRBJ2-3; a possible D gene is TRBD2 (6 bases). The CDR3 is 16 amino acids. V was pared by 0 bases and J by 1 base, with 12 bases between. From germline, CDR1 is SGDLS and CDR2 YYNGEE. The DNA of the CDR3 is TGTGCCAGCAGCGTAGAGGTGTGGGGGGGCACAGATACGCAGTATTTT. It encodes CASSVEVWGGTDTQYF.